A selection of T cell receptor beta chains follows, all from one sample in a study of blood T cell repertoires in COVID-19. Here immunoSEQ multiplex PCR was the method, and the copy in TCRdb shows in-frame clones only, minus some. The sample records about 240,000 clones, about 90% being singletons. The sample was peripheral blood. The receptors derive from a man in his sixties who had recovered from COVID-19. The CDR3 runs from the conserved cysteine through the conserved F or W. Fields, in order: J gene, D gene, V gene, clone size, CDR3 protein. D genes are given only for firm matches. Not all rows give a size; the values are once, few, many and, for expanded clones, a class.

>TRBJ2-4|NA|TRBV9|NA
CASSPLRGPWDIQYF
>TRBJ2-3|TRBD2|TRBV11-2|few
CASSSTPTSGGPDTQYF
>TRBJ1-4|TRBD1|TRBV7-9|NA
CASSLVGGRANEKLFF
>TRBJ2-1|TRBD2|TRBV18|NA
CASSPRGRGGRDEQFF
>TRBJ2-7|NA|TRBV6-1|NA
CASSEGGTYAYEQYF
>TRBJ1-2|NA|TRBV5-5|NA
CASSGEGLLTDGYTF
>TRBJ2-6|NA|TRBV27|NA
CASRGLRLSSGANVLTF
>TRBJ1-5|NA|TRBV7-9|NA
CASSLTGDGNQPQHF
>TRBJ2-1|TRBD1|TRBV29-1|once
CSVQTGVWNEQFF
>TRBJ2-1|NA|TRBV21-1|NA
CASSKEGRQGGVDEQFF
>TRBJ1-1|NA|TRBV3-1/TRBV3-2|once
CASSQERGGASKRGTEAFF
>TRBJ2-2|NA|TRBV29-1|NA
CSVKVQANTGELFF
>TRBJ2-7|NA|TRBV27|once
CASSRYEQGYEQYF
>TRBJ1-1|NA|TRBV20-1|many
CSASQGTLVLNTEAFF
>TRBJ1-1|NA|TRBV7-9|NA
CASSLAHGKHTEAFF
>TRBJ1-4|NA|TRBV11-2|NA
CASSWTGGEKLFF
>TRBJ2-3|TRBD2|TRBV5-1|NA
CASSLSRGGRGTDTQYF
>TRBJ1-2|TRBD1|TRBV5-1|NA
CASSLESGGLYGYTF
>TRBJ2-5|NA|TRBV3-1/TRBV3-2|NA
CASSQDRRSETQYF
>TRBJ2-3|NA|TRBV6-1|NA
CASSEGRLDTQYF
>TRBJ1-1|NA|TRBV5-6|NA
CASSSKTEAFF
>TRBJ2-7|TRBD1|TRBV27|NA
CASSIGTGSVQYF
>TRBJ2-1|TRBD1|TRBV19|NA
CASSPGQGPGEQFF
>TRBJ2-6|TRBD1|TRBV6-1|NA
CASSVGGQGSAGANVLTF